Each of the 29 T cell receptor beta chains below was sequenced from the same sample in a study of blood T cell repertoires in COVID-19. TCRdb's copy holds only in-frame clones and misses some; the assay was immunoSEQ multiplex PCR. The sample shows around 380,000 clones, 80% to 90% of them seen only once. The source material was PBMCs or T cells enriched from blood (not recorded which). The source is a man aged 30-40 years who had recovered from COVID-19.

This clone was detected once. This chain uses TRBV5-8 with TRBJ2-2; D perhaps matches TRBD1 (5 bases). The CDR3 is 15 residues long. CDR1 and CDR2 (germline): SGHTS, YDEGEE. Trimming took 4 bases from V and 3 from J, leaving 13 bases between them. CDR3 sequence reads: CASSQQDRDTGELFF. The CDR3 DNA follows: TGTGCCAGCAGCCAACAGGACCGGGACACCGGGGAGCTGTTTTTT.

This clone was observed once. At one end, the junction sequence differs from germline, possibly due to a read error. V gene TRBV7-7 combines with J gene TRBJ2-1; 7 bases align to TRBD2. This CDR3 has 15 residues. In germline, CDR1 is SSHAT, CDR2 FNYEAQ (reference sequence). CDR3 nucleotide sequence: TGTGCTAGCAGCTTAGAGGTAGGCGCGGGAGCTGAGCAGTTCTTC. It translates to CASSLEVGAGAEQFF.

The chain combines TRBV11-2 with TRBJ1-1, with TRBD1 identical over 7 bases. Germline assignment: CDR1 SGHAT and CDR2 FQNNGV. CDR3 length: 14 amino acids. The ends lost 2 bases at V and 6 bases at J; junction bases unmatched: 6. CDR3 sequence (DNA): TGTGCCAGCAGCTTAATAACAGGGGTCGCTGAAGCTTTCTTT. Its protein product is CASSLITGVAEAFF.

The V and J genes are TRBV10-3 and TRBJ2-1, with 15 positions matching TRBD2. The V gene's germline CDR1 is ENHRY and CDR2 SYGVKD. The CDR3 is made up of 14 amino acids. Losses at the gene ends were 4 bases for V and 10 bases for J; bases not matched to a gene: 2. The DNA of the CDR3 is TGTGCCATCAGTGCCGGGACTAGCGGGGGGGAGCAGTTCTTC. The encoded protein is CAISAGTSGGEQFF.

This clone has a single count. V is TRBV4-3 and J is TRBJ2-1, with no clear D. The CDR3 extends over 13 amino acids. V was trimmed by 4 bases and J by 7 bases, leaving 11 bases between them. The V gene's germline CDR1 is LGHNA and CDR2 YSLEER. The CDR3 region is CASSLHTRNEQFF. The CDR3 DNA reads as TGCGCCAGCAGCCTCCATACGAGGAATGAGCAGTTCTTC.

The chain carries TRBV6-5 and TRBJ1-2; TRBD1 agrees at 9 bases. The CDR3 consists of 13 residues. Germline assignment: CDR1 MNHEY and CDR2 SVGAGI. After removal of 11 bases from V and 8 bases from J, the junction contained 12 bases not matched to a gene. CDR3 amino acids: CAVRPGQGRGYTF. The CDR3 DNA reads as TGTGCCGTACGTCCGGGACAGGGCAGAGGCTACACCTTC.

This clone was seen a single time. In DNA, the CDR3 is TGCGCCAGCAGCCAAGGGGGCTCTAGCACAGATACGCAGTATTTT. It is translated as CASSQGGSSTDTQYF. This chain links TRBV4-1 with TRBJ2-3, with D tentatively TRBD1 (5 bases). CDR1 is MGHRA, CDR2 YSYEKL, per germline. CDR3 length equals 15 residues. V was clipped by 1 base and J by 0 bases, with 8 bases between them.

The chain uses TRBV19 and TRBJ1-5; 9 positions match TRBD1. This CDR3 has 14 residues. Germline CDR1 LNHDA, CDR2 SQIVND (reference sequence). With 6 bases clipped from V and 4 bases from J, the junction kept 4 bases outside the gene matches. This chain's CDR3 is CASRGQGTNQPQHF. The CDR3 DNA reads TGTGCCAGTAGGGGACAGGGTACGAATCAGCCCCAGCATTTT.

The chain carries TRBV4-3 and TRBJ2-2; 8 positions match TRBD1. CDR3 length: 17 residues. The V segment lost 0 bases and the J segment 6 bases; nucleotides outside the gene matches: 9. Germline CDR1 and CDR2: LGHNA and YSLEER. The CDR3 loop is CASSQDRSDRGAGELFF. The CDR3 DNA follows: TGCGCCAGCAGCCAAGATAGGAGCGACAGGGGTGCCGGGGAGCTGTTTTTT.

This clone was counted a single time. The rearrangement joins TRBV3-1 (or the pseudogene TRBV3-2) to TRBJ1-1, with 9 bases fitting TRBD1. Per the germline V gene, CDR1 is LGHDT and CDR2 is YNNKEL (reference sequence). There are 14 residues in the CDR3. The trim removed 4 bases at V and 5 bases at J, leaving 5 bases unmatched. The CDR3 region has the DNA TGTGCCAGCAGCCTACAGGGGGCGGGTACTGAAGCTTTCTTT. This codes for CASSLQGAGTEAFF.

This sequence joins TRBV6-5 and TRBJ1-1; D ambiguous. Looked up from germline, CDR1 is MNHEY and CDR2 is SVGAGI. The CDR3 sequence is 14 residues long. Trimming removed 3 bases at V and 5 bases at J, with 13 bases between. CDR3 in DNA: TGTGCCAGCAGTTATTCACCAACTCGGACTGAAGCTTTCTTT. It codes for CASSYSPTRTEAFF.

The V gene is TRBV19, the J gene TRBJ2-1; 12 nucleotides match TRBD2. Germline values: CDR1 LNHDA, CDR2 SQIVND (reference sequence). The CDR3 is 16 residues long. V trimming: 1 base; J trimming: 9 bases; junction bases outside the gene matches: 7. The chain's CDR3 is CASSIATSGGQGEQFF. The CDR3, as DNA: TGTGCCAGTAGTATAGCGACTAGCGGGGGCCAGGGTGAGCAGTTCTTC.

The genes are TRBV12-5 and TRBJ2-7; 10 bases fit TRBD1. The trim removed 6 bases at V and 2 bases at J, leaving 10 bases unmatched. The length of the CDR3 is 16 residues. The germline V gene has CDR1 LGHNT and CDR2 FRNRAP. The CDR3 DNA reads TGTGCTAGTGGCCTTTCTGGAGGGACAGGGGCCTACGAGCAGTACTTC. Residues: CASGLSGGTGAYEQYF.

The V gene is TRBV7-9, the J gene TRBJ1-1; D perhaps matches TRBD1 (6 bases). The length of the CDR3 is 15 residues. Germline-derived CDR1 and CDR2 are SEHNR and FQNEAQ (reference sequence). The V end lost 5 bases, the J end lost 1 base, and 14 bases lay between the germline ends. CDR3 bases: TGTGCCAGCAGCCCACAGGGTCGTGAGAACACTGAAGCTTTCTTT. This sequence encodes CASSPQGRENTEAFF. Together with reference TRBV7-9 and TRBJ1-1, the CDR3 gives the full variable domain: DTGVSQNPRHKITKRGQNVTFRCDPISEHNRLYWYRQTLGQGPEFLTYFQNEAQLEKSRLLSDRFSAERPKGSFSTLEIQRTEQGDSAMYLCASSPQGRENTEAFFGQGTRLTVV.

This sequence joins TRBV6-2 or TRBV6-3 and TRBJ2-3; the D gene is possibly TRBD1 (5 bases). Germline lookup yields CDR1 MNHEY and CDR2 SVGEGT. Deletions cut 4 bases from V and 5 bases from J, with 19 bases between. This CDR3 has 16 amino acids. CDR3 coding DNA: TGTGCCAGCAGTTTACACCCAGGGAAGCAGGAAGATACGCAGTATTTT. It encodes CASSLHPGKQEDTQYF.

The CDR3 here is CASSSLNGAEAFF. CDR3 nucleotides: TGTGCCAGCAGCTCTCTGAACGGGGCTGAAGCTTTCTTT. The chain is built from TRBV5-8 and TRBJ1-1; D gene ambiguous. The CDR3 contains 13 residues. Per germline, CDR1 SGHTS and CDR2 YDEGEE. The V end was cut by 3 bases, the J end by 6 bases, with 12 bases between.

This chain joins TRBV6-5 and TRBJ1-2; D remains unclear. Germline loops: CDR1 MNHEY, CDR2 SVGAGI. The CDR3 runs 13 residues. Trimming took 6 bases from V and 4 from J, leaving 12 bases between them. The CDR3 protein is CASRPPGSYGYTF. The DNA for the CDR3 is TGTGCCAGCAGACCCCCGGGAAGCTATGGCTACACCTTC.

This rearrangement joins TRBV6-5 to TRBJ1-1; maybe TRBD1 (5 bases). This CDR3 is 14 amino acids long. Germline V gene sequence: CDR1 MNHEY, CDR2 SVGAGI. Deletions cut 3 bases from V and 1 base from J, with 9 bases between. The CDR3 is CASSYTGPNTEAFF. CDR3 sequence (DNA): TGTGCCAGCAGTTATACAGGACCGAACACTGAAGCTTTCTTT.

This rearrangement joins TRBV29-1 to TRBJ1-4; D might be TRBD1 (5 bases). Looked up from germline, CDR1 is SQVTM and CDR2 is ANQGSEA. V shed 4 bases and J shed 8 bases, with 11 bases lying between them. The CDR3 covers 12 residues. The CDR3 DNA follows: TGCAGCGTTGCCAGGGCAAACGAAAAACTGTTTTTT. As protein: CSVARANEKLFF.

The V and J genes are TRBV4-3 and TRBJ2-5; TRBD2 matches 8 bases. This CDR3 comprises 15 residues. J was trimmed by 2 bases and V by 1 base; bases with no gene match: 3. The V gene's germline CDR1 is LGHNA and CDR2 YSLEER. The CDR3 DNA sequence: TGCGCCAGCAGCCAAGGGGCTAGCGGGCAAGAGACCCAGTACTTC. Translation: CASSQGASGQETQYF.

The rearrangement joins TRBV5-6 to TRBJ2-2; D might be TRBD1 (6 bases). This CDR3 has 14 residues. Germline assignment: CDR1 SGHDT and CDR2 YYEEEE. V was clipped by 2 bases and J by 7 bases, with 12 bases between them. The CDR3 coding sequence is TGTGCCAGCAGCTTTGGACAGTGGGTCGGGGAGCTGTTTTTT. Amino acid sequence: CASSFGQWVGELFF.

This chain links TRBV5-1 with TRBJ2-7; tentative D call: TRBD1 (5 bases). CDR1 is SGHRS, CDR2 YFSETQ, per germline. The CDR3 length is 13 residues. V lost 4 bases to trimming and J lost 1 base, with 9 bases between them. The DNA for the CDR3 is TGCGCCAGCAGCCCACAGGATTCCTACGAGCAGTACTTC. Its translation is CASSPQDSYEQYF.

This chain joins TRBV19 and TRBJ2-3, with D possibly being TRBD2 (5 bases). With 3 bases removed from V and 2 bases from J, the gap between germline ends came to 12 bases. The CDR3 sequence is 15 residues long. Germline assignment: CDR1 LNHDA and CDR2 SQIVND (reference sequence). The CDR3 loop reads CASSMYGVVTDTQYF. CDR3 nucleotides: TGTGCCAGTAGTATGTACGGGGTCGTCACAGATACGCAGTATTTT. Full variable domain (outside the CDR3, taken from reference TRBV19 and TRBJ2-3): DGGITQSPKYLFRKEGQNVTLSCEQNLNHDAMYWYRQDPGQGLRLIYYSQIVNDFQKGDIAEGYSVSREKKESFPLTVTSAQKNPTAFYLCASSMYGVVTDTQYFGPGTRLTVL.

The chain employs TRBV30 and TRBJ2-7, with 9 bases fitting TRBD2. Germline V gene data show CDR1 as GTSNPN and CDR2 as SVGIG (reference sequence). The V segment lost 0 bases and the J segment 7 bases; nucleotides outside the gene matches: 10. CDR3 length: 15 residues. The CDR3 sequence is CAWSVQAGGYTEQYF. The CDR3 nucleotides are TGTGCCTGGAGTGTACAGGCGGGGGGGTATACGGAGCAGTACTTC.

The V call is TRBV11-2, the J call TRBJ2-7, with 12 bases fitting TRBD1. The length of the CDR3 is 16 residues. Germline lookup yields CDR1 SGHAT and CDR2 FQNNGV. Unmatched junction bases numbered 3, after V lost 0 bases and J lost 3 bases. Written as DNA, the CDR3 is TGTGCCAGCAGCTTAGATGGGACAGGGGGCGGCTACGAGCAGTACTTC. It encodes CASSLDGTGGGYEQYF.

This chain joins TRBV20-1 and TRBJ1-2; no clear D. The CDR3 length is 11 residues. The germline V and J ends were trimmed by 5 bases and 7 bases, with 11 bases remaining between them. The germline V gene has CDR1 DFQATT and CDR2 SNEGSKA (reference sequence). The CDR3 region has the DNA TGCAGTGCTGATGTCGGGGTTGGCTACACCTTC. Its protein is CSADVGVGYTF.

This clone has only one observation. The chain employs TRBV2 and TRBJ2-2; D gene unclear. V lost 6 bases to trimming and J lost 1 base, with 9 bases between them. The length of the CDR3 is 14 residues. The germline gives CDR1 SNHLY, CDR2 FYNNEI. In DNA, the CDR3 is TGTGCCAGCAGGGCGGCGCAGAACACCGGGGAGCTGTTTTTT. As protein: CASRAAQNTGELFF.

The CDR3 region has the DNA TGTGCCAGCAGCCTGGAGAGGTCAGATACGCAGTATTTT. It encodes CASSLERSDTQYF. The chain combines TRBV5-4 with TRBJ2-3; no clear D gene. The CDR3 sequence is 13 residues long. V lost 4 bases and J lost 4, with 10 bases in between. CDR1 and CDR2 (germline): SGHNT, YYREEE (reference sequence).

This chain connects TRBV3-1 (or the pseudogene TRBV3-2) to TRBJ1-1; D is unresolved. Germline CDR1 LGHDT, CDR2 YNNKEL (reference sequence). Trimming took 1 base from V and 6 from J, leaving 9 bases between them. CDR3 length equals 13 residues. CDR3 sequence (DNA): TGTGCCAGCAGCCAAGCGTCAGCGGCTGAAGCTTTCTTT. Residues: CASSQASAAEAFF.